Below are 20 T cell receptor beta chains sequenced from a single sample in a study of blood T cells in healthy people across ages. It was with a sample-barcoded 5' primer and a J-beta primer mix that a second PCR of roughly 7 to 12 cycles was run. TCRdb reprocessed the 5' RACE reads via MiXCR and lists one record per CDR3 protein. The sample lists around 940,000 distinct CDR3 sequences, about 51% occurring once. Sequences were obtained from blood. The receptor source for this set is a woman aged 60 to 75 in good health.

The chain has TRBV30 and TRBJ2-7; TRBD1 matches at 8 bases. Germline CDR1 GTSNPN, CDR2 SVGIG (reference sequence). The CDR3 loop spans 16 amino acids. J gave up 0 bases and V 3 bases, and 10 bases lay outside the gene matches. The CDR3 spells CAWSGNPGTGSYEQYF. The CDR3 DNA is TGTGCCTGGAGCGGTAATCCCGGGACAGGCTCCTACGAGCAGTACTTC.

This sequence joins TRBV24-1 and TRBJ2-3; the match to TRBD2 covers 8 bases. V dropped 7 bases and J dropped 1; count of bases not matched to a gene: 3. Per the germline V gene, CDR1 is KGHDR and CDR2 is SFDVKD. The CDR3 contains 14 residues. CDR3 in DNA: TGTGCCACCAGGGAGACTAGCGGCACAGATACGCAGTATTTT. Its protein product is CATRETSGTDTQYF.

The J gene is TRBJ2-6, the V gene TRBV20-1; 10 positions match TRBD1. The V segment lost 1 base and the J segment 1 base; nucleotides outside the gene matches: 7. Germline CDR1 DFQATT, CDR2 SNEGSKA (reference sequence). CDR3 length equals 18 residues. CDR3 DNA sequence: TGCAGTGCTAGAGCCGCGACAGGGGGCAGATCTGGGGCCAACGTCCTGACTTTC. Residues: CSARAATGGRSGANVLTF.

The rearrangement joins TRBV20-1 to TRBJ2-1; TRBD2 matches 7 bases. The CDR3 is 12 amino acids. With V trimmed by 0 bases and J by 10 bases, 3 bases remained unmatched. Germline V gene lookup returns CDR1 DFQATT and CDR2 SNEGSKA (reference sequence). The CDR3 reads CSARDLTSEQFF. In DNA form, the CDR3 reads TGCAGTGCTAGAGATCTGACTAGCGAGCAGTTCTTC.

This clonotype was seen just once. The J gene is TRBJ2-5, the V gene TRBV6-5, with D unresolved. Germline V gene data show CDR1 as MNHEY and CDR2 as SVGAGI. The CDR3 extends over 11 amino acids. Trimming pared 2 bases from V and 7 bases from J, leaving 5 bases between. CDR3: CASSYLRTQYF. In nucleotides, the CDR3 is TGTGCCAGCAGTTACCTGCGGACCCAGTACTTC.

The chain combines TRBV4-1 with TRBJ1-5; D call uncertain. The germline V gene encodes CDR1 MGHRA and CDR2 YSYEKL. CDR3 size: 15 residues. The V and J ends lost 1 base and 6 bases respectively, with 13 bases between them. Here the CDR3 reads CASSQVGGSGQPQHF. The DNA of the CDR3 is TGCGCCAGCAGCCAAGTGGGAGGCTCGGGTCAGCCCCAGCATTTT.

The rearrangement links TRBV15 to TRBJ2-3, with unresolved D. Germline V gene lookup returns CDR1 LNHNV and CDR2 YYDKDF (reference sequence). CDR3 size: 14 residues. V lost 1 base to trimming and J lost 6 bases, with 11 bases between them. CDR3 in amino acids: CATSRGSSLDTQYF. Here the CDR3 DNA reads TGTGCCACCAGCAGAGGCAGTAGCCTGGATACGCAGTATTTT. The full variable domain, with the rest looked up from reference TRBV15 and TRBJ2-3, is DAMVIQNPRYQVTQFGKPVTLSCSQTLNHNVMYWYQQKSSQAPKLLFHYYDKDFNNEADTPDNFQSRRPNTSFCFLDIRSPGLGDTAMYLCATSRGSSLDTQYFGPGTRLTVL.

This rearrangement joins TRBV13 to TRBJ2-1; D possibly uses TRBD1 or TRBD2 (6 bases each). CDR1 and CDR2 from the germline V gene are PRHDT and FYEKMQ (reference sequence). The CDR3 length is 17 residues. Trimming shortened V by 5 bases and J by 7 bases, and 24 bases separated the two germline ends. The CDR3 sequence is CASSVSGSTGAKNEQFF. The CDR3 DNA reads TGTGCCAGCAGCGTTAGTGGGTCAACGGGGGCCAAGAATGAGCAGTTCTTC.

The chain joins TRBV7-2 to TRBJ2-1; 9 positions agree with TRBD2. This CDR3 is built from 19 residues. Germline lookup yields CDR1 SGHTA and CDR2 FQGNSA. J lost 4 bases, V lost 3 bases, and 16 bases had no gene match. The CDR3 reads CASSLKRRFGAGGYNEQFF. The CDR3 DNA follows: TGTGCCAGCAGCTTGAAACGGCGGTTCGGAGCGGGAGGATACAATGAGCAGTTCTTC. The complete variable domain, with remaining parts taken from reference TRBV7-2 and TRBJ2-1, reads GAGVSQSPSNKVTEKGKDVELRCDPISGHTALYWYRQSLGQGLEFLIYFQGNSAPDKSGLPSDRFSAERTGGSVSTLTIQRTQQEDSAVYLCASSLKRRFGAGGYNEQFFGPGTRLTVL.

In its sample, this clonotype was seen a few times. The chain has TRBV20-1 and TRBJ2-1; no clear D gene. This CDR3 spans 13 amino acids. The germline gives CDR1 DFQATT, CDR2 SNEGSKA (reference sequence). Trimming left V 1 base short and J 4 bases short, with 8 bases between. The CDR3 DNA reads as TGCAGTGCTAGAGCTAGAACTTACAATGAGCAGTTCTTC. It encodes CSARARTYNEQFF.

V and J are TRBV27 and TRBJ2-5; D possibly uses TRBD1 or TRBD2 (5 bases each). This CDR3 comprises 15 residues. V gave up 2 bases and J gave up 11 bases, with 21 bases separating them. Germline assignment: CDR1 MNHEY and CDR2 SMNVEV (reference sequence). Here the CDR3 reads CASSLGTSIYDEQYF. Written as DNA, the CDR3 is TGTGCCAGCAGTTTAGGGACGAGTATTTACGATGAGCAGTACTTC.

A remark on this clonotype: With a much larger clone just one base away, this may be a read error. This sequence joins TRBV5-1 and TRBJ2-1; 10 bases line up with TRBD2. CDR1 is SGHRS and CDR2 is YFSETQ in the germline V gene. The CDR3 runs to 15 residues. V dropped 0 bases and J dropped 8; count of bases not matched to a gene: 5. The CDR3 region has the DNA TGCGCCAGCAGCTTGGTGTCTAGCGGGAGCTATGAGCAGTTCTTC. Translating gives CASSLVSSGSYEQFF.

This clonotype was observed a few times. This chain links TRBV11-2 with TRBJ2-5; 9 nucleotides agree with TRBD2. Germline CDR1 and CDR2: SGHAT and FQNNGV. V gave up 0 bases and J gave up 2 bases; unmatched junction bases: 4. The CDR3 loop spans 16 amino acids. In DNA, the CDR3 is TGTGCCAGCAGCTTAGATCACCTAGCGGGGCAAGAGACCCAGTACTTC. Its protein product is CASSLDHLAGQETQYF.

The CDR3 bases are TGTGCCAGCAGTTTAGTAACCTGGGGGAGCGTAGATACGCAGTATTTT. It encodes CASSLVTWGSVDTQYF. The rearrangement uses TRBV12-3 or TRBV12-4 and TRBJ2-3; D possibly uses TRBD1 or TRBD2 (5 bases each). V lost 1 base and J 5 bases, leaving 16 bases between the germline ends. The CDR3 length is 16 residues.

The chain has TRBV7-9 and TRBJ2-3; the match to TRBD2 covers 12 bases. Germline CDR1 is SEHNR and CDR2 is FQNEAQ (reference sequence). Trimming cost V 5 bases and J 2 bases; bases outside gene matches: 14. CDR3 size: 19 residues. CDR3 coding DNA: TGTGCCAGCAGCCTGGGACTAGCGGGCCTTAACTACTACACAGATACGCAGTATTTT. It yields the protein CASSLGLAGLNYYTDTQYF.

The V gene is TRBV24-1, the J gene TRBJ2-5; TRBD2 matches 7 bases. The J segment lost 2 bases and the V segment lost 3 bases, leaving 8 bases of the junction unmatched. Germline lookup yields CDR1 KGHDR and CDR2 SFDVKD. The CDR3 spans 16 residues. The CDR3 coding sequence is TGTGCCACCAGTGATCCCGCGAGCGGGGATCAAGAGACCCAGTACTTC. It encodes CATSDPASGDQETQYF.

As for this clonotype: This clone may be a read error of a much larger clone one base away. This sequence joins TRBV21-1 and TRBJ2-7. TRBV21-1 is an annotated pseudogene. The CDR3 has 14 residues. The CDR3 loop is CASSKEASSYEQYF. The CDR3 coding sequence is TGTGCCAGCAGCAAAGAGGCTTCTTCCTACGAGCAGTACTTC.

This clonotype was found a few times. This rearrangement joins TRBV4-2 to TRBJ2-3; the match to TRBD2 covers 14 bases. The V and J ends lost 3 bases and 4 bases, in that order; junction bases with no gene match: 15. Per germline, CDR1 LGHNA and CDR2 YNFKEQ. The CDR3 is 20 residues long. The CDR3 sequence: CASSQIPGLAGEGSADTQYF. The CDR3 nucleotides read TGTGCCAGCAGCCAGATCCCGGGACTAGCGGGAGAGGGCAGCGCAGATACGCAGTATTTT.

The chain couples TRBV20-1 to TRBJ2-7, with 11 bases identical to TRBD2. V was clipped by 3 bases and J by 2 bases; unmatched bases: 3. CDR1 and CDR2 (germline): DFQATT, SNEGSKA (reference sequence). CDR3 length equals 14 residues. In nucleotides, the CDR3 is TGCAGTGCTAGCCTTAGCGGGGGGGCCTACGAGCAGTACTTC. This gives the protein CSASLSGGAYEQYF.

The J gene is TRBJ2-7, the V gene TRBV7-2; TRBD2 is a possible D gene (6 bases). Trimming cost V 5 bases and J 4 bases, with 24 bases left between them. The CDR3 is made up of 17 amino acids. The germline gives CDR1 SGHTA, CDR2 FQGNSA. In DNA form, the CDR3 reads TGTGCCAGCAGCCGCCCTCCGGGACTCCCTGTAGAATACGAGCAGTACTTC. This encodes CASSRPPGLPVEYEQYF.